This T cell receptor (beta chain) is drawn from a study of blood T cells in healthy people across ages. Study results and limitations: Aged donors had fewer naive CD4+ cells and lower diversity than long-lived donors. Diversity estimates drawn from one million T cells were deemed underestimates.

A second roughly 6 to 12 cycle PCR used barcoded and J-beta primers. Researchers report that a template-switch adaptor with 12 random nucleotides tagged each cDNA molecule. TCRdb passed the 5' RACE reads through MiXCR, listing each CDR3 protein once. The sample lists roughly 1.6 million distinct CDR3 sequences, about 35% occurring once. V trimming: 4 bases; J trimming: 8 bases; junction bases outside the gene matches: 13. The CDR3 is made up of 16 amino acids. Germline V gene lookup returns CDR1 KGHDR and CDR2 SFDVKD. Turning to this clonotype: Its antigen is as yet unknown.

Per individual sample, total RNA of at least 5.5 micrograms was extracted. Sequenced: blood. The gene calls are TRBV24-1 and TRBJ2-1; TRBD1 aligns across 7 bases. The sequence was collected from a woman in her 30s in good health. The CDR3 DNA sequence: TGTGCCACCAGTGACCCCGGGACAGCCTCGGTGGATGAGCAGTTCTTC. It is translated as CATSDPGTASVDEQFF.